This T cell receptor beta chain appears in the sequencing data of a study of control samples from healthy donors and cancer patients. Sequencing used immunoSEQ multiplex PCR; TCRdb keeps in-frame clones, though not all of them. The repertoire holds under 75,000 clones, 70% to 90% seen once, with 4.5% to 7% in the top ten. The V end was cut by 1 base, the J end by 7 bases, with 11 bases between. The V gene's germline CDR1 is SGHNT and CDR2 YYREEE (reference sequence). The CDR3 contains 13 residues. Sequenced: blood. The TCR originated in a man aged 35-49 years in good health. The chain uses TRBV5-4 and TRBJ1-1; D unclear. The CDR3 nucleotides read TGTGCCAGCAGCTTGATGTTCGCAGGTGAAGCTTTCTTT. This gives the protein CASSLMFAGEAFF.